Described below is a single T cell receptor (beta chain) sequence and its context. What it recognizes is unknown. The CDR3 is made up of 18 amino acids. Germline V gives CDR1 MGHRA, CDR2 YSYEKL. Trimming took 2 bases from V and 3 from J, leaving 22 bases between them. TCRdb redid the calling of the 5' RACE reads with MiXCR, one entry per CDR3 protein. The sample holds tens of thousands of distinct CDR3 sequences, approximately 9% seen once. The record originates from a study of T-cell memory formation after mild COVID-19. Overall study context: Most TCR clusters belonged to a single donor.

Findings and caveats of the study: Pre-infection memory held some responding clones, suggesting pre-existing cross-reactive T cells responded. Clones contracting day 15 to 85 were balanced CD4/CD8; later expanders leaned CD4+.

The rearrangement uses TRBV4-1 and TRBJ1-1; tentatively, D is TRBD1 (6 bases). The receptor was isolated from an adult woman who had mild COVID-19 (a few samples of this study predate the infection). Cell type and time point are not known. Sequences were obtained from PBMCs or a T cell subset sorted from them (not recorded which). The CDR3 loop is CASSQFRVRGQIYTEAFF. In DNA, the CDR3 is TGCGCCAGCAGCCAATTTAGGGTCCGGGGACAAATCTACACTGAAGCTTTCTTT.